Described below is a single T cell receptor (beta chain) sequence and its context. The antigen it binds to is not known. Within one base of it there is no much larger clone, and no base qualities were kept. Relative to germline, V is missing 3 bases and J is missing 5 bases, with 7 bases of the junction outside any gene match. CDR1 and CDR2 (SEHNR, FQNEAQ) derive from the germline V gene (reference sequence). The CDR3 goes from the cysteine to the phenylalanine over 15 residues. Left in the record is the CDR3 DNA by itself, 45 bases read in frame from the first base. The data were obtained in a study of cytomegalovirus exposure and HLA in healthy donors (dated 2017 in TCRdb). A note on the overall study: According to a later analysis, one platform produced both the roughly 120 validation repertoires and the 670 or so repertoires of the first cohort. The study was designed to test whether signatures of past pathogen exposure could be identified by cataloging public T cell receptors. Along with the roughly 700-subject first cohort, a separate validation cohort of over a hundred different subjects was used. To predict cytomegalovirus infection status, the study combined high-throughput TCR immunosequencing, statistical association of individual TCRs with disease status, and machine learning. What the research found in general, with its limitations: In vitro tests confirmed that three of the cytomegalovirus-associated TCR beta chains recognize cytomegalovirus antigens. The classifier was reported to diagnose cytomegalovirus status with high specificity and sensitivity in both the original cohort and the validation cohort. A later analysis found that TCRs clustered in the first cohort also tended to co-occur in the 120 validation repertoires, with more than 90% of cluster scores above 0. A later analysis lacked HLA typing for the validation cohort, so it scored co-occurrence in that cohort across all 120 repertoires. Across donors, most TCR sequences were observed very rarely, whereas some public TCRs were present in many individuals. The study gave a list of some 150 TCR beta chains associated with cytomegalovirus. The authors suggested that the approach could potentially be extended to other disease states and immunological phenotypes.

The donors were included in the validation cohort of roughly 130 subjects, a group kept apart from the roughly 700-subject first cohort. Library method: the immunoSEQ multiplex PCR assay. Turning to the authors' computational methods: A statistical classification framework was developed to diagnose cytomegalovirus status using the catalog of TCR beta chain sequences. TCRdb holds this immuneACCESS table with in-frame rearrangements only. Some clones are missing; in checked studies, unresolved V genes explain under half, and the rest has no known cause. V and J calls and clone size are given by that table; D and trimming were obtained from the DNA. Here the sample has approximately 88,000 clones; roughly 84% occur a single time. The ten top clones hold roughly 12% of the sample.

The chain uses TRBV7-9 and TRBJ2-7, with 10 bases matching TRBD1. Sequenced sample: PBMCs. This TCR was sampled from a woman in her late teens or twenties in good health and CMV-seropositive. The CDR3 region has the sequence CASSFIGQGVHEQYF. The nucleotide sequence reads TGTGCCAGCAGCTTTATCGGACAGGGGGTTCACGAGCAGTACTTC.